These T cell receptor beta chains were read from a single sample in a study of tumor-infiltrating lymphocytes in localized non-small cell lung cancer. Profiling relied on immunoSEQ multiplex PCR, and the TCRdb table lists in-frame clones only, not all of them. The sample carries 5,000 to 6,500 clones, roughly 66% recorded once. Specimen: uninvolved lung tissue not adjacent to the tumor. The receptors were gathered from a human donor with non-small cell lung cancer. Each CDR3 is given without its conserved first and last residue.

J gene	V gene	CDR3 protein
TRBJ2-5	TRBV5-4	ATRLQETQY
TRBJ2-3	TRBV5-1	ASSLVTGRDTQY
TRBJ1-2	TRBV9	ASSVTQNYGYT
TRBJ2-7	TRBV27	ASSITGVEQY
TRBJ1-5	TRBV28	ASSSFVSNQPQH
TRBJ1-4	TRBV30	AWSLRGGAANEKLF
TRBJ2-1	TRBV14	ASSHGPPWEQF
TRBJ1-5	TRBV6-1	ASLPIREGNQPQH
TRBJ2-1	TRBV6-5	ASSLPGRGGKQF
TRBJ2-7	TRBV11-2	ASSFPLREQY
TRBJ1-1	TRBV20-1	SATDQGAAF
TRBJ2-1	TRBV7-2	ASSVASGRDNEQF
TRBJ1-1	TRBV30	AWKMDSTNTEAF
TRBJ2-1	TRBV5-1	ASSFQRERNEQF
TRBJ2-1	TRBV19	ASSTQMGAGEQF
TRBJ2-5	TRBV6-5	ASSYTSGRMETQY
TRBJ2-7	TRBV4-3	ASSQDQGLTYEQY
TRBJ1-1	TRBV28	AADAASYGSAF
TRBJ2-2	TRBV9	ASSGGQGANTGELF
TRBJ1-1	TRBV7-9	ASRGGGESEAF
TRBJ2-7	TRBV30	AWRRIAGTDHEQY
TRBJ2-3	TRBV7-8	ASERDGTDTQY
TRBJ2-3	TRBV4-3	ASSSSGRAATDTQY
TRBJ2-1	TRBV27	ASGPGTGVYNEQF
TRBJ1-5	TRBV30	AWDRGFGNQPQH
TRBJ2-2	TRBV4-2	ASSQRLAENTGELF
TRBJ2-5	TRBV28	ASSARDQDMETQY
TRBJ2-1	TRBV15	ATSRDLGTPF
TRBJ2-7	TRBV7-9	ASSRDLSSYEQY
TRBJ1-4	TRBV15	ATSLRTVNEKLF
TRBJ1-1	TRBV20-1	SAGGNTEAF
TRBJ2-7	TRBV10-3	AISESAFDASEQY